This T cell receptor beta chain was captured by sequencing in a study of T cell changes during pregnancy in multiple sclerosis. The data were produced by immunoSEQ multiplex PCR, yet TCRdb's version contains in-frame clones alone and is incomplete. In the table there are tens of thousands of clones, roughly 93% of which are singletons. There are 14 residues in the CDR3. CDR1 MNHEY and CDR2 SVGAGI come from the germline V gene. J was trimmed by 2 bases and V by 5 bases; bases with no gene match: 4. The source of this sequence is a female donor with multiple sclerosis, enrolled in a pregnancy study. This chain joins TRBV6-5 and TRBJ2-3, with 7 positions matching TRBD1. The specimen comprised CD8+ T cells from peripheral blood mononuclear cells, sampled after pregnancy. The CDR3 sequence is CASSPDRFTDTQYF. In nucleotides, the CDR3 is TGTGCCAGCAGTCCGGACAGGTTCACAGATACGCAGTATTTT.